These T cell receptor beta chains were read from a single sample in a study of blood T cell repertoires in COVID-19. Clones were sequenced by immunoSEQ multiplex PCR, and TCRdb holds only the in-frame ones, with some missing. The table lists some 260,000 clones, approximately 83% of them singletons. Sequenced sample: peripheral blood. The receptors stem from a man at least 80 years old with acute or convalescent COVID-19. Both conserved end residues are part of each CDR3. Fields, in order: CDR3 DNA, CDR3 protein, V gene, D gene, J gene, clone size. A D gene is named only where the DNA matches it firmly. Not all rows give a size; the values are once, few, many and, for expanded clones, a class.

DNA: TGTGCCAGCAGCTTGGCCGCTACACGGAGAAAAGGGCAGTATTTT; CDR3: CASSLAATRRKGQYF; V: TRBV5-6; D: NA; J: TRBJ2-3; size: NA
DNA: TGTGCAAGTCGCTTAGAACCGGGACAGGCTATTAGCAATCAGCCCCAGCATTTT; CDR3: CASRLEPGQAISNQPQHF; V: TRBV12-2; D: NA; J: TRBJ1-5; size: NA
DNA: TGTGCCAGCAGCCTCGGACAGGGTGGGTCACCCCTCCACTTT; CDR3: CASSLGQGGSPLHF; V: TRBV7-9; D: TRBD1; J: TRBJ1-6; size: NA
DNA: TGTGCCAGCTCACTGTCTGCAGGGATCGGCACAGATACGCAGTATTTT; CDR3: CASSLSAGIGTDTQYF; V: TRBV18; D: NA; J: TRBJ2-3; size: NA
DNA: TGTGCCAGCAGCGTGACAGGTCTGGGCACAGATACGCAGTATTTT; CDR3: CASSVTGLGTDTQYF; V: TRBV11-1; D: NA; J: TRBJ2-3; size: NA
DNA: TGTGCCAGCAGCCCGACAGGGGCCCAGACTGAAGCTTTCTTT; CDR3: CASSPTGAQTEAFF; V: TRBV28; D: TRBD1; J: TRBJ1-1; size: NA
DNA: TGTGCCTGGAGTGTGAAGGGGGGGTTGGCAGATACGCAGTATTTT; CDR3: CAWSVKGGLADTQYF; V: TRBV30; D: NA; J: TRBJ2-3; size: NA
DNA: TGTGCCAGTAGTCGTGACAGGGCTAATTCACCCCTCCACTTT; CDR3: CASSRDRANSPLHF; V: TRBV19; D: TRBD1; J: TRBJ1-6; size: NA
DNA: TGTGCCAGCAGCTGGGACACGAACACCATATATTTT; CDR3: CASSWDTNTIYF; V: TRBV11-2; D: NA; J: TRBJ1-3; size: NA
DNA: TGTGCCAGTAGTATAGGCGGCAACTCTGGAAACACCATATATTTT; CDR3: CASSIGGNSGNTIYF; V: TRBV19; D: NA; J: TRBJ1-3; size: NA
DNA: TGCGCCAGCAGCCCCGGGCAGAGGGACTATGGCTACACCTTC; CDR3: CASSPGQRDYGYTF; V: TRBV4-1; D: NA; J: TRBJ1-2; size: NA
DNA: TGTGCCAGTAGTATCTCTCGACAGGGCCCCTACGAGCAGTACTTC; CDR3: CASSISRQGPYEQYF; V: TRBV19; D: TRBD1; J: TRBJ2-7; size: NA
DNA: TGCAGTGCTTGGGACAGTCCCCTTCAGTACTTC; CDR3: CSAWDSPLQYF; V: TRBV20-1; D: TRBD1; J: TRBJ2-4; size: NA
DNA: TGTGCCAGCAGTTTAACAGGTGGCTACACCTTC; CDR3: CASSLTGGYTF; V: TRBV28; D: NA; J: TRBJ1-2; size: few
DNA: TGTGCCAGCAGTTACTCGAGGCGGGAGGGGGACACCATATATTTT; CDR3: CASSYSRREGDTIYF; V: TRBV6-5; D: NA; J: TRBJ1-3; size: NA
DNA: TGTGCCAGCAGTACCCAGGGGGTGCGTAATTCACCCCTCCACTTT; CDR3: CASSTQGVRNSPLHF; V: TRBV6-6; D: TRBD1; J: TRBJ1-6; size: NA
DNA: TGTGCCAGCAGTAAGGGACAGGGGGCAGATACGCAGTATTTT; CDR3: CASSKGQGADTQYF; V: TRBV2; D: TRBD1; J: TRBJ2-3; size: NA
DNA: TGTGCCAGCAGCCCAGGGACAGGGGCGCTTAATCAGCCCCAGCATTTT; CDR3: CASSPGTGALNQPQHF; V: TRBV9; D: TRBD1; J: TRBJ1-5; size: NA
DNA: TGTGCCAGCAGACCCGGACAGGCCGGGGGTGGAGGCTACACCTTC; CDR3: CASRPGQAGGGGYTF; V: TRBV3-1/TRBV3-2; D: TRBD1; J: TRBJ1-2; size: NA
DNA: TGTGCCAGCAGCCAAGTAGGAGGGAACACAGATACGCAGTATTTT; CDR3: CASSQVGGNTDTQYF; V: TRBV4-2; D: NA; J: TRBJ2-3; size: NA
DNA: TGTGCCAGCAGGGGACTCATCGCCCCCACCGATGAGCAGTTCTTC; CDR3: CASRGLIAPTDEQFF; V: TRBV11-2; D: NA; J: TRBJ2-1; size: once
DNA: TGTGCCACCAGTGATTTCGGGACAGGGCTCACAGATACGCAGTATTTT; CDR3: CATSDFGTGLTDTQYF; V: TRBV24-1; D: TRBD1; J: TRBJ2-3; size: once
DNA: TGTGCCAGCTCCCGGACAATACCACATGGCTACACCTTC; CDR3: CASSRTIPHGYTF; V: TRBV28; D: NA; J: TRBJ1-2; size: NA
DNA: TGTGCAAGTCGCGCAGACAGGCTCAGCACCGGGGAGCTGTTTTTT; CDR3: CASRADRLSTGELFF; V: TRBV12-2; D: NA; J: TRBJ2-2; size: NA
DNA: TGTGCCAGCAGGCCGGGACAGGTGTTTAACTATGGCTACACCTTC; CDR3: CASRPGQVFNYGYTF; V: TRBV6-5; D: TRBD1; J: TRBJ1-2; size: NA
DNA: TGTGCCAGCAGTGTGAGACAGGGCTCCTACAATGAGCAGTTCTTC; CDR3: CASSVRQGSYNEQFF; V: TRBV2; D: TRBD1; J: TRBJ2-1; size: NA
DNA: TGTGCCAGCTCGAAACCGGGACTAGCGGGGGTAAACGAGCAGTACTTC; CDR3: CASSKPGLAGVNEQYF; V: TRBV18; D: TRBD2; J: TRBJ2-7; size: NA
DNA: TGTGCCACCAGCAGAGCCAGCTACAATGAGCAGTTCTTC; CDR3: CATSRASYNEQFF; V: TRBV15; D: NA; J: TRBJ2-1; size: once
DNA: TGTGCCAGTAGTACTGCCCCGGGGGTCGCGAACATTCAGTACTTC; CDR3: CASSTAPGVANIQYF; V: TRBV19; D: NA; J: TRBJ2-4; size: NA
DNA: TGTGCCAGCAGCTTAGAGACAGGGGTATACAATGAGCAGTTCTTC; CDR3: CASSLETGVYNEQFF; V: TRBV7-2; D: TRBD1; J: TRBJ2-1; size: NA
DNA: TGTGCCAGCACACGACTTACCGGGACAGGTGGAAACACCATATATTTT; CDR3: CASTRLTGTGGNTIYF; V: TRBV28; D: TRBD1; J: TRBJ1-3; size: NA
DNA: TGTGCCAGCAGTTCAGGTATGGACACTGAAGCTTTCTTT; CDR3: CASSSGMDTEAFF; V: TRBV6-5; D: NA; J: TRBJ1-1; size: once
DNA: TGTGCCAGCAGCCCTGGGACTAGCCGGGATGAGCAGTTCTTC; CDR3: CASSPGTSRDEQFF; V: TRBV7-3; D: TRBD2; J: TRBJ2-1; size: NA
DNA: TGTGCCACCAGCGGGGACTGGGGCCGCCAGGATACGCAGTATTTT; CDR3: CATSGDWGRQDTQYF; V: TRBV24-1; D: NA; J: TRBJ2-3; size: once
DNA: TGTGCCACGCGAATTGGACAGGGCCGTTATGGCTACACCTTC; CDR3: CATRIGQGRYGYTF; V: TRBV19; D: TRBD1; J: TRBJ1-2; size: once
DNA: TGTGCCTGGAGTACGGAGTCTGGAAACACCATATATTTT; CDR3: CAWSTESGNTIYF; V: TRBV30; D: NA; J: TRBJ1-3; size: NA
DNA: TGTGCCATCAGTGAGCTCACGAGTGACAGGGGGTTCCACGAGCAGTACTTC; CDR3: CAISELTSDRGFHEQYF; V: TRBV10-3; D: TRBD1; J: TRBJ2-7; size: NA
DNA: TGTGCCAGCAGTGCGGGTTTCTCCTACAATGAGCAGTTCTTC; CDR3: CASSAGFSYNEQFF; V: TRBV25-1; D: NA; J: TRBJ2-1; size: NA
DNA: TGTGCCATCAGTGATGGAGGTACGCAGTATTTT; CDR3: CAISDGGTQYF; V: TRBV10-3; D: NA; J: TRBJ2-3; size: NA
DNA: TGTGCCAGCGTGACAGGGGTTTGGTCACCCCTCCACTTT; CDR3: CASVTGVWSPLHF; V: TRBV28; D: TRBD1; J: TRBJ1-6; size: NA
DNA: TGCGCCAGCAGCTTTGGGGGCAACGGCTACACCTTC; CDR3: CASSFGGNGYTF; V: TRBV5-1; D: NA; J: TRBJ1-2; size: NA
DNA: TGTGCCAGCAGTTATCAGGGACAGGGCTTGATCAATCAGCCCCAGCATTTT; CDR3: CASSYQGQGLINQPQHF; V: TRBV28; D: TRBD1; J: TRBJ1-5; size: NA
DNA: TGTGCCAGCAGTTACTCAGGGGTTACAGATACGCAGTATTTT; CDR3: CASSYSGVTDTQYF; V: TRBV6-5; D: NA; J: TRBJ2-3; size: once
DNA: TGTGCCAGCAGCCAAGAATTCAGGCGGGGGGGGAATGAGCAGTTCTTC; CDR3: CASSQEFRRGGNEQFF; V: TRBV4-2; D: TRBD2; J: TRBJ2-1; size: NA